This T cell receptor (beta chain) was captured by sequencing in a study of blood T cell repertoires in COVID-19. For the study at large: Specimens from acute and convalescent COVID-19 originated in the United States, Italy and Spain. PBMCs, B-cell-depleted T cells, or T cells provided the cDNA or gDNA that made up the material.

The germline V and J ends were trimmed by 1 base and 8 bases, with 8 bases remaining between them. Germline CDR1 and CDR2: SNHLY and FYNNEI. The CDR3 totals 12 residues. Here immunoSEQ multiplex PCR was the method, and the copy in TCRdb shows in-frame clones only, minus some. The table lists 200,000 to 300,000 clones, around four fifths of them singletons. This clone was seen just once. V and J are TRBV2 and TRBJ1-2; D is unresolved. The sequenced sample consisted of peripheral blood. The sequence came from a woman between 70 and 85 years old with acute or convalescent COVID-19. Here the CDR3 DNA reads TGTGCCAGCAGTGAAGGACGGCGGGGCTACACCTTC. Protein sequence: CASSEGRRGYTF.